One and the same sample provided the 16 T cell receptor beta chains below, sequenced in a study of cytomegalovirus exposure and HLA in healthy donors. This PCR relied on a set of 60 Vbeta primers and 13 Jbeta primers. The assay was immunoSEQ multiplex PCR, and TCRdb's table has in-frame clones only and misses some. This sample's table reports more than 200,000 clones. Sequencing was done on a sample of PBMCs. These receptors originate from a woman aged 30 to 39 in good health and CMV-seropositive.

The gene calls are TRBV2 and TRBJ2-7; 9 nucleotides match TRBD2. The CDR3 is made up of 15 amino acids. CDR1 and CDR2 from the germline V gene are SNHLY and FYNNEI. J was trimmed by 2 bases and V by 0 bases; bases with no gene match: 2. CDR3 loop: CASSEAAGGPYEQYF. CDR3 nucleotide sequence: TGTGCCAGCAGTGAAGCGGCGGGAGGGCCCTACGAGCAGTACTTC.

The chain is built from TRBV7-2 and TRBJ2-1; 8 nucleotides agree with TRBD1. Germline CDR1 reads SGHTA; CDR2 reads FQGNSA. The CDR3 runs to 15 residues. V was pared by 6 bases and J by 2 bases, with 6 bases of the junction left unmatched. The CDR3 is CASSSTGETYNEQFF. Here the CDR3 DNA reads TGTGCCAGCAGTTCGACAGGGGAGACCTACAATGAGCAGTTCTTC.

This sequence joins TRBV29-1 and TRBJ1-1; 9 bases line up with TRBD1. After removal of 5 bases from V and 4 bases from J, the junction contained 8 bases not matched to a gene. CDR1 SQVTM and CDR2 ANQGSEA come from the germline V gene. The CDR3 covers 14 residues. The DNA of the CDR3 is TGCAGCGTTTGGGACAGGGATGTATCCACTGAAGCTTTCTTT. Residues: CSVWDRDVSTEAFF.

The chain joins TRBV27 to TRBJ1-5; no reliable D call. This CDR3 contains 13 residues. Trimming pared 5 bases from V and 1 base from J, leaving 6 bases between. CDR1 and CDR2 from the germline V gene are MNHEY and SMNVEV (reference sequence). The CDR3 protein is CASSARSNQPQHF. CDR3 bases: TGTGCCAGCAGTGCCCGGAGCAATCAGCCCCAGCATTTT.

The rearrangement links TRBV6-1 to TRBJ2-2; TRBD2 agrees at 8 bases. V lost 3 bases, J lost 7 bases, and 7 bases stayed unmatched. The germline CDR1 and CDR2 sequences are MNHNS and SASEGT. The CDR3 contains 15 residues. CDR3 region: CASSEDGGAVGELFF. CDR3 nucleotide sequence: TGTGCCAGCAGTGAGGACGGGGGGGCGGTCGGGGAGCTGTTTTTT.

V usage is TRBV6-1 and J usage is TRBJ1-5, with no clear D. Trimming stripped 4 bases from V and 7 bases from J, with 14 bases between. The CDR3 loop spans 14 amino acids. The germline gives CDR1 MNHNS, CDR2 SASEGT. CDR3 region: CASSVRNLLQPQHF. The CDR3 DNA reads TGTGCCAGCAGTGTTAGAAACCTACTACAGCCCCAGCATTTT.

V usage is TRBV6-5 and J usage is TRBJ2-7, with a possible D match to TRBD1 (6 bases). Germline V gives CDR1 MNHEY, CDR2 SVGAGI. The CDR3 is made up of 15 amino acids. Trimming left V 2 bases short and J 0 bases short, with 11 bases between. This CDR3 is CASSYDPDSSYEQYF. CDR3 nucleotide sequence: TGTGCCAGCAGTTACGACCCGGACAGCTCCTACGAGCAGTACTTC.

The CDR3 loop is CASSLAYFNNEQFF. As DNA, the CDR3 is TGTGCCAGCAGCTTAGCCTATTTCAACAATGAGCAGTTCTTC. The chain links TRBV7-2 to TRBJ2-1; no clear D gene. CDR3 length: 14 amino acids. CDR1 is SGHTA, CDR2 FQGNSA, per germline. V was pared by 0 bases and J by 5 bases, with 8 bases between.

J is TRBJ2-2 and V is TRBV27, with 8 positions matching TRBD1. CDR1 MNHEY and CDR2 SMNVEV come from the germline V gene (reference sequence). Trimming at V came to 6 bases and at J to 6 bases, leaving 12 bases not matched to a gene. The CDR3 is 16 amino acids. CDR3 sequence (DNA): TGTGCCAGCAGCCACATCCTAGGACAGGGACCCGGGGAGCTGTTTTTT. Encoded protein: CASSHILGQGPGELFF.

CDR3 nucleotides: TGTGCCACCTTCACTAGCGGGAGGCTTAACGGGGAGCTGTTTTTT. It translates to CATFTSGRLNGELFF. The rearrangement joins TRBV10-3 to TRBJ2-2, with TRBD2 matching over 12 bases. CDR3 length: 15 residues. The ends lost 10 bases at V and 7 bases at J; junction bases unmatched: 10. Germline V gene sequence: CDR1 ENHRY, CDR2 SYGVKD.

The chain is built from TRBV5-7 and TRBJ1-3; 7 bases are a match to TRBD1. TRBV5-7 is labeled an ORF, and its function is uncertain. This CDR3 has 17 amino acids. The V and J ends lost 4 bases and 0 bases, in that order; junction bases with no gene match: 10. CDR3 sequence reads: CASSHRGGPSSGNTIYF. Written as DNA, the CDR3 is TGTGCCAGCAGCCACAGGGGCGGGCCGAGCTCTGGAAACACCATATATTTT.

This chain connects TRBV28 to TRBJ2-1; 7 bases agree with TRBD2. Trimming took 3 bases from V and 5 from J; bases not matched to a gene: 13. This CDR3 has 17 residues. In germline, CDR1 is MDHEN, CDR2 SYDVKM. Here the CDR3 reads CASSFDLADGINNEQFF. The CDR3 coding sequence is TGTGCCAGCAGTTTTGATCTAGCGGATGGGATTAACAATGAGCAGTTCTTC. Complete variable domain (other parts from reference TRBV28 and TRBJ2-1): DVKVTQSSRYLVKRTGEKVFLECVQDMDHENMFWYRQDPGLGLRLIYFSYDVKMKEKGDIPEGYSVSREKKERFSLILESASTNQTSMYLCASSFDLADGINNEQFFGPGTRLTVL.

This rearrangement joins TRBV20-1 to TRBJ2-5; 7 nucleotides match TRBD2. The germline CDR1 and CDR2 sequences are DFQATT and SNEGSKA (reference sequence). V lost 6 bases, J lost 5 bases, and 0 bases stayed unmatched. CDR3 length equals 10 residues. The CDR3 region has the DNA TGCAGTGCCGGGGGGGAGACCCAGTACTTC. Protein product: CSAGGETQYF.

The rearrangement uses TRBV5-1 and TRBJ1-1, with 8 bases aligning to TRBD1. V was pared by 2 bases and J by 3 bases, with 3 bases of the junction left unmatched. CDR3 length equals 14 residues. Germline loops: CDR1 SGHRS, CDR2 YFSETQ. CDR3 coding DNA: TGCGCCAGCAGCTTCAGGGGGCCGGACACTGAAGCTTTCTTT. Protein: CASSFRGPDTEAFF. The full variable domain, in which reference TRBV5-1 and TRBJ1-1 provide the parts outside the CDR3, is KAGVTQTPRYLIKTRGQQVTLSCSPISGHRSVSWYQQTPGQGLQFLFEYFSETQRNKGNFPGRFSGRQFSNSRSEMNVSTLELGDSALYLCASSFRGPDTEAFFGQGTRLTVV.

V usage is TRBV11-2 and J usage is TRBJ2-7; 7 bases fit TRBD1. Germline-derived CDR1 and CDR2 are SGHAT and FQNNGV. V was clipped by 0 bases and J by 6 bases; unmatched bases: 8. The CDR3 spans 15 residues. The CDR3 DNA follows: TGTGCCAGCAGCTTAGATCTCGACAGGGTGCGCGAGCAGTACTTC. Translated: CASSLDLDRVREQYF.

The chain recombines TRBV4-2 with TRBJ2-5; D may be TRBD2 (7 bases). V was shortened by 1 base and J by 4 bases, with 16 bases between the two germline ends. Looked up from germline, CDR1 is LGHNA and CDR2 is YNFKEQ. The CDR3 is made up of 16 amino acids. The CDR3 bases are TGTGCCAGCAGCCAAGGTGGGGGGGCGACCGGAGAGACCCAGTACTTC. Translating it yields CASSQGGGATGETQYF.